Each of the 5 T cell receptor beta chains below was sequenced from the same sample in a study of vaccination effects on CD4 cells after COVID-19 (dated by TCRdb to the early 2020s). Libraries were prepared through the immunoSEQ multiplex PCR assay. TCRdb re-hosts the immuneACCESS table, in-frame sequences only. Its copies lack some clones; in the studies checked, an unresolved V gene accounts for under half of them, and the cause for the rest is not known. The sample contains tens of thousands of clones, 70% to 80% of them found a single time. The top ten clonotypes cover approximately 2.8% of the sample. No cognate antigen is known for these TCRs. After around 11 days of culture, CD4+ T cells were isolated with the EasySep CD4+ T cell isolation kit. Material: CD4+ T cells from PBMCs cultured without peptide, obtained before COVID-19 vaccination. These TCRs come from a human donor who received a COVID-19 vaccine.

This clone is deemed medium-sized. This chain links TRBV9 with TRBJ2-1; tentative D call: TRBD1 (6 bases). The CDR3 sequence is 16 residues long. Germline V gives CDR1 SGDLS, CDR2 YYNGEE. V was pared by 4 bases and J by 8 bases, with 22 bases between. CDR3: CASSRRDKAPSYEQFF. The CDR3 DNA is TGTGCCAGCAGCCGCCGGGACAAGGCTCCATCATATGAGCAGTTCTTC.

The CDR3 region is CASSLLARPQQETQYF. CDR3 sequence (DNA): TGCGCCAGCAGCTTGTTGGCCAGACCACAGCAAGAGACCCAGTACTTC. The chain joins TRBV5-1 to TRBJ2-5; D is unresolved. The V and J ends lost 1 base and 2 bases respectively, with 15 bases between them. CDR3 length equals 16 residues. Germline values: CDR1 SGHRS, CDR2 YFSETQ.

This chain connects TRBV3-1 (or the pseudogene TRBV3-2) to TRBJ1-1, with a weak D call TRBD1 (5 bases). The germline V gene has CDR1 LGHDT and CDR2 YNNKEL (reference sequence). The length of the CDR3 is 15 residues. Trimming cost V 0 bases and J 3 bases, with 11 bases left between them. CDR3 in amino acids: CASSQDGGRDTEAFF. The DNA for the CDR3 is TGTGCCAGCAGCCAAGATGGGGGGAGGGACACTGAAGCTTTCTTT.

This clone was seen once. This sample includes further DNA sequences coding for the same CDR3. This sequence joins TRBV18 and TRBJ2-1; D is undetermined. The CDR3 has 15 residues. Germline V lookup: CDR1 KGHSH, CDR2 LQKENI. Trimming cost V 2 bases and J 0 bases, with 8 bases left between them. The CDR3 loop reads CASSPSGFSYNEQFF. The CDR3 DNA is TGTGCCAGCTCACCATCCGGGTTCTCCTACAATGAGCAGTTCTTC.

The V call is TRBV4-2, the J call TRBJ1-5; D gene uncertain. CDR3 length equals 15 residues. Germline lookup yields CDR1 LGHNA and CDR2 YNFKEQ. V was pared by 0 bases and J by 6 bases, with 12 bases between. CDR3 nucleotides: TGTGCCAGCAGCCAAGAGGGCCGGCCAACTCAGCCCCAGCATTTT. Amino acid sequence: CASSQEGRPTQPQHF.